What follows describes a single TCR beta chain. What it binds is unknown. Donors were drawn from the approximately 120-subject validation cohort, separate from the approximately 620-subject first cohort. This sample is part of a study of cytomegalovirus exposure and HLA in healthy donors. Sequencing was performed with immunoSEQ multiplex PCR; in TCRdb, only in-frame clones are kept and a portion is missing. This table has under 150,000 clones, around nine tenths appearing once. Study-wide results and caveats: The study put some 150 TCR beta chains on its list as cytomegalovirus-associated.

This receptor was obtained from a man aged 18 to 30 in good health and CMV-seropositive. The sample taken for sequencing was PBMCs.

The CDR3 is CASRGYTEAFF. In DNA form, the CDR3 reads TGCGCCAGCCGGGGGTACACTGAAGCTTTCTTT. The chain combines TRBV5-1 with TRBJ1-1, with TRBD1 as a possible D gene (5 bases). The CDR3 is 11 residues long. V lost 7 bases to trimming and J lost 3 bases, with 7 bases between them. Germline V CDR1 and CDR2: SGHRS, YFSETQ.